This entry is about one T cell receptor (beta chain). The sample originates from a study of blood T cells in healthy people across ages. The use of a sample-barcoded 5' primer and a J-beta primer mix characterized a second PCR of 7 to 11 cycles. TCRdb redid the calling of the 5' RACE reads with MiXCR, one entry per CDR3 protein. The sample lists about 570,000 distinct CDR3 sequences; roughly a quarter were seen once. Trimming removed 0 bases at V and 8 bases at J, with 14 bases between. Germline V gives CDR1 SGDLS, CDR2 YYNGEE. The CDR3 covers 14 residues. The same data also contributed to another study, on T cells of mothers and their children.

The clonotype was recovered from a boy aged 2 to 10 in good health. The chain has TRBV9 and TRBJ1-2; D is perhaps TRBD1 (5 bases). The sequencing input was blood. The CDR3 DNA is TGTGCCAGCAGCGTAGGGGGGGGTTTTGGCGGCTACACCTTC. Its translation: CASSVGGGFGGYTF. The full variable domain, in which reference TRBV9 and TRBJ1-2 provide the parts outside the CDR3, is DSGVTQTPKHLITATGQRVTLRCSPRSGDLSVYWYQQSLDQGLQFLIQYYNGEERAKGNILERFSAQQFPDLHSELNLSSLELGDSALYFCASSVGGGFGGYTFGSGTRLTVV.